These 5 T cell receptor beta chains came from one sample sequenced in a study of OX40 agonist ivuxolimab in advanced cancers. Sequenced by immunoSEQ multiplex PCR; TCRdb stores in-frame clones only, minus some. The sample has about 46,000 clones; about 91% are singletons. The source material was CD4+ or CD8+ T cells sorted from blood, sampled in a trial of the OX40 agonist ivuxolimab. The receptors derive from an adult with an advanced solid tumor such as melanoma, head and neck, liver or kidney cancer.

The chain has TRBV4-3 and TRBJ2-5; no firm D call. CDR3 size: 15 residues. Germline V gives CDR1 LGHNA, CDR2 YSLEER. Trimming took off 0 bases at V and 2 bases at J, with 10 bases between the two ends. The CDR3 DNA follows: TGCGCCAGCAGCCAAGAAGCGTGGGCACAAGAGACCCAGTACTTC. This gives the protein CASSQEAWAQETQYF.

V usage is TRBV18 and J usage is TRBJ1-1; the match to TRBD1 covers 9 bases. The CDR3 is 17 residues long. V shed 6 bases and J 3 bases; nucleotides not matched to a gene: 14. Germline CDR1 is KGHSH and CDR2 is LQKENI. In nucleotides, the CDR3 is TGTGCCAGCTCCGGACAGGGGTTTATTTTTAGGGACACTGAAGCTTTCTTT. Translating it yields CASSGQGFIFRDTEAFF.

This sequence joins TRBV19 and TRBJ1-6; possibly TRBD1 for D (5 bases). Trimming shortened V by 9 bases and J by 0 bases, and 12 bases separated the two germline ends. This CDR3 contains 15 residues. Looked up from germline, CDR1 is LNHDA and CDR2 is SQIVND (reference sequence). CDR3 sequence reads: CASRDGSSYNSPLHF. The CDR3, as DNA: TGTGCCAGCCGGGACGGGAGCTCCTATAATTCACCCCTCCACTTT.

This clone appeared a single time. The chain recombines TRBV9 with TRBJ2-3; D gene uncertain. The CDR3 totals 12 residues. Germline-derived CDR1 and CDR2 are SGDLS and YYNGEE. V lost 4 bases to trimming and J lost 2 bases, with 5 bases between them. This CDR3 is CASSTNTDTQYF. Here the CDR3 DNA reads TGTGCCAGCAGCACCAACACAGATACGCAGTATTTT.

This chain links TRBV28 with TRBJ2-1, with D unclear. Germline V gives CDR1 MDHEN, CDR2 SYDVKM. This CDR3 contains 12 residues. Trimming took 6 bases from V and 7 from J, leaving 10 bases between them. This CDR3 reads CASSLGGNEQFF. CDR3 DNA: TGTGCCAGCAGCCTTGGTGGGAATGAGCAGTTCTTC.